This is a list of T cell receptor beta chains from one sample in a study of T cell responses to AZD1222 COVID-19 vaccine. Sequencing was performed with immunoSEQ multiplex PCR; in TCRdb, only in-frame clones are kept and a portion is missing. The table records approximately 150,000 clones, roughly 93% of them present only once. The sample was peripheral blood, taken on day 0 of AZD1222 vaccination. These receptors came from an adult in good health. CDR3s include the opening cysteine and the closing phenylalanine or tryptophan. Fields, in order: CDR3 length, D gene, clone size, V gene, J gene, CDR3 protein, CDR3 DNA. The D gene is left open where the match is weak. The size field is filled for only some rows; it gives once, few, many or a size class.

length: 16; D: NA; size: NA; V: TRBV3-1/TRBV3-2; J: TRBJ1-2; CDR3: CASSQAARLRADGYTF; DNA: TGTGCCAGCAGCCAAGCTGCCAGGTTGAGGGCGGATGGCTACACCTTC
length: 13; D: NA; size: NA; V: TRBV18; J: TRBJ1-5; CDR3: CASSPRAGQPQHF; DNA: TGTGCCAGCTCACCACGTGCTGGTCAGCCCCAGCATTTT
length: 15; D: TRBD1; size: NA; V: TRBV19; J: TRBJ2-1; CDR3: CASNAGTGEGNEQFF; DNA: TGTGCCAGCAACGCCGGGACAGGGGAGGGCAATGAGCAGTTCTTC
length: 15; D: TRBD1; size: once; V: TRBV6-4; J: TRBJ1-2; CDR3: CASSAFQGAVYGYTF; DNA: TGTGCCAGCAGTGCTTTTCAGGGGGCGGTCTATGGCTACACCTTC
length: 15; D: NA; size: NA; V: TRBV7-8; J: TRBJ1-5; CDR3: CASSYTDGLNQPQHF; DNA: TGTGCCAGCAGCTATACGGACGGACTCAATCAGCCCCAGCATTTT
length: 14; D: TRBD2; size: NA; V: TRBV5-4; J: TRBJ2-1; CDR3: CASRPTSGRDEQFF; DNA: TGTGCCAGCAGACCAACTAGCGGGAGAGATGAGCAGTTCTTC
length: 16; D: TRBD2; size: NA; V: TRBV10-3; J: TRBJ2-7; CDR3: CAISEEGLGTGNEQYF; DNA: TGTGCCATCAGCGAAGAAGGACTAGGGACGGGGAACGAGCAGTACTTC
length: 15; D: NA; size: NA; V: TRBV15; J: TRBJ2-2; CDR3: CATSRDGLGTGELFF; DNA: TGTGCCACCAGCAGAGATGGACTGGGCACCGGGGAGCTGTTTTTT
length: 14; D: NA; size: NA; V: TRBV28; J: TRBJ2-1; CDR3: CASSLSTTLNEQFF; DNA: TGTGCCAGCAGTTTATCAACCACCTTGAATGAGCAGTTCTTC
length: 15; D: NA; size: NA; V: TRBV30; J: TRBJ1-1; CDR3: CAWSVDGLGYTEAFF; DNA: TGTGCCTGGAGTGTAGACGGTTTGGGGTACACTGAAGCTTTCTTT
length: 18; D: NA; size: NA; V: TRBV18; J: TRBJ2-3; CDR3: CASSPYFRGPTSTDTQYF; DNA: TGTGCCAGCTCACCATACTTCCGGGGTCCGACTAGCACAGATACGCAGTATTTT
length: 16; D: TRBD2; size: NA; V: TRBV9; J: TRBJ2-5; CDR3: CASSVAPAGGQETQYF; DNA: TGTGCCAGCAGCGTAGCCCCAGCGGGGGGCCAAGAGACCCAGTACTTC
length: 13; D: NA; size: NA; V: TRBV5-6; J: TRBJ1-2; CDR3: CASSLWRGASYTF; DNA: TGTGCCAGCAGCTTGTGGCGGGGGGCCAGCTACACCTTC
length: 12; D: NA; size: NA; V: TRBV30; J: TRBJ1-2; CDR3: CAWSVPNYGYTF; DNA: TGTGCCTGGAGTGTCCCTAACTATGGCTACACCTTC
length: 13; D: NA; size: NA; V: TRBV7-2; J: TRBJ2-2; CDR3: CASSLFNTGELFF; DNA: TGTGCCAGCAGCTTATTTAACACCGGGGAGCTGTTTTTT
length: 14; D: NA; size: NA; V: TRBV2; J: TRBJ1-1; CDR3: CASRRTGLGTEAFF; DNA: TGTGCCAGCAGGAGGACGGGTTTAGGGACTGAAGCTTTCTTT
length: 13; D: NA; size: NA; V: TRBV6-1; J: TRBJ1-6; CDR3: CASSETAGPPLHF; DNA: TGTGCCAGCAGTGAGACAGCCGGTCCACCCCTCCACTTT
length: 12; D: NA; size: NA; V: TRBV25-1; J: TRBJ1-1; CDR3: CASRLLSGEAFF; DNA: TGTGCCAGCAGATTGCTCAGTGGAGAAGCTTTCTTT
length: 12; D: NA; size: NA; V: TRBV2; J: TRBJ1-4; CDR3: CASTSLSEKLFF; DNA: TGTGCCAGCACGAGTTTGTCCGAAAAACTGTTTTTT
length: 18; D: TRBD2; size: NA; V: TRBV27; J: TRBJ2-2; CDR3: CASGRVELAGGNTGELFF; DNA: TGTGCCAGTGGTCGGGTGGAACTAGCGGGAGGGAACACCGGGGAGCTGTTTTTT
length: 14; D: NA; size: NA; V: TRBV5-6; J: TRBJ1-2; CDR3: CASSTSRQFYGYTF; DNA: TGTGCCAGCAGCACTTCCCGACAGTTTTATGGCTACACCTTC
length: 13; D: NA; size: NA; V: TRBV6-5; J: TRBJ1-5; CDR3: CASKRDSNQPQHF; DNA: TGTGCCAGCAAACGAGATTCCAATCAGCCCCAGCATTTT
length: 13; D: NA; size: once; V: TRBV3-1/TRBV3-2; J: TRBJ2-7; CDR3: CASSRTEGYEQYF; DNA: TGTGCCAGCAGCCGGACAGAGGGCTACGAGCAGTACTTC
length: 15; D: NA; size: NA; V: TRBV7-9; J: TRBJ1-2; CDR3: CASSLESGLNYGYTF; DNA: TGTGCCAGCAGCTTAGAGTCAGGTTTAAACTATGGCTACACCTTC
length: 16; D: NA; size: NA; V: TRBV5-6; J: TRBJ1-4; CDR3: CASSLDGAGLSEKLFF; DNA: TGTGCCAGCAGCTTGGACGGGGCGGGCCTATCGGAAAAACTGTTTTTT
length: 15; D: NA; size: NA; V: TRBV6-5; J: TRBJ1-6; CDR3: CASSYFAGVNSPLHF; DNA: TGTGCCAGCAGTTACTTTGCTGGTGTTAATTCACCCCTCCACTTT
length: 14; D: NA; size: NA; V: TRBV25-1; J: TRBJ1-1; CDR3: CASSGGPMNTEAFF; DNA: TGTGCCAGCAGTGGGGGGCCTATGAACACTGAAGCTTTCTTT
length: 13; D: NA; size: NA; V: TRBV29-1; J: TRBJ1-5; CDR3: CSVARGSNQPQHF; DNA: TGCAGCGTTGCCAGGGGTAGCAATCAGCCCCAGCATTTT
length: 12; D: NA; size: once; V: TRBV7-9; J: TRBJ1-1; CDR3: CASRSDRGKAFF; DNA: TGTGCCAGCAGATCGGACCGAGGAAAAGCTTTCTTT
length: 11; D: NA; size: NA; V: TRBV5-1; J: TRBJ2-1; CDR3: CASIDTGEQFF; DNA: TGCGCCAGCATTGATACGGGTGAGCAGTTCTTC
length: 16; D: TRBD1; size: NA; V: TRBV5-5; J: TRBJ1-1; CDR3: CASSWWDRGPSTEAFF; DNA: TGTGCCAGCAGCTGGTGGGACAGGGGCCCTTCCACTGAAGCTTTCTTT
length: 15; D: NA; size: NA; V: TRBV29-1; J: TRBJ2-7; CDR3: CSVVLASRGSYEQYF; DNA: TGCAGCGTTGTGTTGGCAAGCCGAGGATCCTACGAGCAGTACTTC
length: 15; D: NA; size: NA; V: TRBV18; J: TRBJ1-4; CDR3: CASSPNGERNEKLFF; DNA: TGTGCCAGCTCACCAAATGGGGAGAGGAATGAAAAACTGTTTTTT
length: 17; D: TRBD2; size: NA; V: TRBV10-2; J: TRBJ2-3; CDR3: CASRKSGTIYSTDTQYF; DNA: TGCGCCAGCAGAAAATCCGGGACTATCTATAGCACAGATACGCAGTATTTT
length: 14; D: NA; size: NA; V: TRBV19; J: TRBJ2-1; CDR3: CASSYVEPNNEQFF; DNA: TGTGCCAGTAGTTACGTGGAGCCGAACAATGAGCAGTTCTTC
length: 18; D: TRBD1; size: NA; V: TRBV25-1; J: TRBJ2-7; CDR3: CASSTLNRPGQGSYEQYF; DNA: TGTGCCAGCAGTACCCTGAATCGCCCGGGACAGGGTTCCTACGAGCAGTACTTC
length: 17; D: TRBD2; size: once; V: TRBV30; J: TRBJ2-2; CDR3: CAWSASGGVLNTGELFF; DNA: TGTGCCTGGAGTGCGAGCGGGGGGGTTCTGAACACCGGGGAGCTGTTTTTT
length: 16; D: TRBD1; size: NA; V: TRBV7-9; J: TRBJ2-1; CDR3: CASSLSTGASYNEQFF; DNA: TGTGCCAGCAGCTTATCCACAGGGGCGTCCTACAATGAGCAGTTCTTC
length: 16; D: TRBD2; size: NA; V: TRBV9; J: TRBJ2-7; CDR3: CASSVVSGGITYEQYF; DNA: TGTGCCAGCAGCGTAGTGTCGGGGGGGATAACCTACGAGCAGTACTTC
length: 15; D: TRBD1; size: NA; V: TRBV5-1; J: TRBJ2-1; CDR3: CASSSYRTGGGEQFF; DNA: TGCGCCAGCAGCTCCTACCGGACAGGCGGTGGGGAGCAGTTCTTC
length: 15; D: NA; size: NA; V: TRBV28; J: TRBJ1-5; CDR3: CASSLVGEAYQPQHF; DNA: TGTGCCAGCAGTTTAGTAGGGGAGGCTTATCAGCCCCAGCATTTT
length: 13; D: NA; size: NA; V: TRBV30; J: TRBJ1-5; CDR3: CAWSTGGNQPQHF; DNA: TGTGCCTGGAGTACCGGGGGGAATCAGCCCCAGCATTTT
length: 16; D: NA; size: NA; V: TRBV4-2; J: TRBJ1-5; CDR3: CASSQEWGNSNQPQHF; DNA: TGTGCCAGCAGCCAAGAATGGGGGAATAGCAATCAGCCCCAGCATTTT
length: 14; D: NA; size: NA; V: TRBV28; J: TRBJ2-5; CDR3: CASSPRGDQETQYF; DNA: TGTGCCAGCAGTCCCCGGGGAGACCAAGAGACCCAGTACTTC